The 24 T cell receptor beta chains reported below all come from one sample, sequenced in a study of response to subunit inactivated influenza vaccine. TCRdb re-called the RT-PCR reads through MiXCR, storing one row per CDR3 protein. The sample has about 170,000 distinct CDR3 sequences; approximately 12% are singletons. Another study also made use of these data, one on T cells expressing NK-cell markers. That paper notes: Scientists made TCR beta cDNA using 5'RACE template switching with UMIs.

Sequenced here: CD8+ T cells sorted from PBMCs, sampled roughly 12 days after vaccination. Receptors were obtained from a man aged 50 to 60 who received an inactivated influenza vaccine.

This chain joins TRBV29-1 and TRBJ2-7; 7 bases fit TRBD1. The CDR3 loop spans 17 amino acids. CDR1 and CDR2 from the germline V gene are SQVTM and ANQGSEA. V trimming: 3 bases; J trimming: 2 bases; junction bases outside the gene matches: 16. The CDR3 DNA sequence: TGCAGCGTTGAGAACAGGGGTAGCCCCCTAATGGCCTACGAGCAGTACTTC. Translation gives CSVENRGSPLMAYEQYF.

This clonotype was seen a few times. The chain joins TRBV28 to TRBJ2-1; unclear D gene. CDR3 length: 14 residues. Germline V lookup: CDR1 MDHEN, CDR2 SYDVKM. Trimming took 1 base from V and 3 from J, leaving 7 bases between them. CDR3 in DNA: TGTGCCAGCAGTTTATTAGGGAACTACAATGAGCAGTTCTTC. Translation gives CASSLLGNYNEQFF. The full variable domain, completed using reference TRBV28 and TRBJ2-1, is DVKVTQSSRYLVKRTGEKVFLECVQDMDHENMFWYRQDPGLGLRLIYFSYDVKMKEKGDIPEGYSVSREKKERFSLILESASTNQTSMYLCASSLLGNYNEQFFGPGTRLTVL.

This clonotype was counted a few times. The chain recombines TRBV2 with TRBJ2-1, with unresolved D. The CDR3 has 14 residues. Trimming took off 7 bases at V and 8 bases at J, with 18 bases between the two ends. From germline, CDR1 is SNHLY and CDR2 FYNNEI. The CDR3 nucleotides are TGTGCCAGCACCCCTAGAGGAGTGGTCGATGAGCAGTTCTTC. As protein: CASTPRGVVDEQFF.

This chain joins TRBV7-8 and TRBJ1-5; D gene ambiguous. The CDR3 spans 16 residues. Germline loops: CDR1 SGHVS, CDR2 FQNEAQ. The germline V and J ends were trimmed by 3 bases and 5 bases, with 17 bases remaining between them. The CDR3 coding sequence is TGTGCCAGCAGCTTGGGAGCTAGTGGGTGGGATCAGCCCCAGCATTTT. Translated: CASSLGASGWDQPQHF.

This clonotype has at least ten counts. The CDR3 bases are TGTGCCAGCAGCTTAGCGGTGGCAGGTCCCACAGATACGCAGTATTTT. Translating gives CASSLAVAGPTDTQYF. V gene TRBV7-6 combines with J gene TRBJ2-3; D ambiguous. Looked up from germline, CDR1 is SGHVS and CDR2 is FNYEAQ. This CDR3 contains 16 residues. V was trimmed by 0 bases and J by 2 bases, leaving 12 bases between them.

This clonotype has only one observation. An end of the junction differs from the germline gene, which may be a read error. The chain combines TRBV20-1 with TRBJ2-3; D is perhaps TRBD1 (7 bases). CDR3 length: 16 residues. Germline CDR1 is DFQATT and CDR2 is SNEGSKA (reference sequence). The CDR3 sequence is CSARVEGARITDTRYF. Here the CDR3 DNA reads TGCAGTGCTAGAGTGGAGGGGGCGCGGATCACAGATACGCGGTATTTT.

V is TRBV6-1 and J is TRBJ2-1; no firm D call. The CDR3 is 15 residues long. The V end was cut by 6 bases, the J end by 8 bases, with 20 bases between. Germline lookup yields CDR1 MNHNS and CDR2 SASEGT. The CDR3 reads CASSPILRSRHEQFF. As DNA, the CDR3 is TGTGCCAGCAGCCCAATCCTCCGGTCTCGGCATGAGCAGTTCTTC.

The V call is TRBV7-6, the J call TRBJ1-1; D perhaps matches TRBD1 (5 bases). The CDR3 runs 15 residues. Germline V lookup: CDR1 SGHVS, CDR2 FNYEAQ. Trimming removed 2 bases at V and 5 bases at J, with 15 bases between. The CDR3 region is CASSLSGGSRTEAFF. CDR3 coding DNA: TGTGCCAGCAGCTTAAGTGGGGGGTCGAGGACTGAAGCTTTCTTT.

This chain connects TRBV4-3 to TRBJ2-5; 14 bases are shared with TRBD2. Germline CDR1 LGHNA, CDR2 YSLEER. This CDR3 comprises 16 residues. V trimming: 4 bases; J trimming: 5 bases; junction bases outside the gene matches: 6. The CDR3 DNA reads TGCGCCAGCAGCCTCGGACTAGCGGGAGGATATGAGACCCAGTACTTC. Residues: CASSLGLAGGYETQYF.

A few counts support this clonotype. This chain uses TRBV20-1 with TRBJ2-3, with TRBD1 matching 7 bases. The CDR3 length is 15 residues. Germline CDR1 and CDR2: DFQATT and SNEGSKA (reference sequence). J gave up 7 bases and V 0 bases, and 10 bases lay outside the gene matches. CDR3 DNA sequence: TGCAGTGCTAGAGAGCTCAGGACAGGCCCGTATACGCAGTATTTT. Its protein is CSARELRTGPYTQYF.

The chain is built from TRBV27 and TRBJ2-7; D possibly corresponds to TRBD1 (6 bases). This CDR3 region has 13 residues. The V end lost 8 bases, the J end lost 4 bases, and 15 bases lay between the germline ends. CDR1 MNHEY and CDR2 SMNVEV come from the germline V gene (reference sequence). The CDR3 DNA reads TGTGCCAGCCGGCAGGGGTTCGGATACGAGCAGTACTTC. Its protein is CASRQGFGYEQYF.

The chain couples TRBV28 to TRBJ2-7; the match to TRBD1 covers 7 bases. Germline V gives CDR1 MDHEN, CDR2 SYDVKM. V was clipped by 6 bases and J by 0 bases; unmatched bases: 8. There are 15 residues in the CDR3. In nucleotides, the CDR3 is TGTGCCAGCAGACGAGGGACAGCTTCCTCCTACGAGCAGTACTTC. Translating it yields CASRRGTASSYEQYF. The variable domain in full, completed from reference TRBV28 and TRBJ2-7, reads DVKVTQSSRYLVKRTGEKVFLECVQDMDHENMFWYRQDPGLGLRLIYFSYDVKMKEKGDIPEGYSVSREKKERFSLILESASTNQTSMYLCASRRGTASSYEQYFGPGTRLTVT.

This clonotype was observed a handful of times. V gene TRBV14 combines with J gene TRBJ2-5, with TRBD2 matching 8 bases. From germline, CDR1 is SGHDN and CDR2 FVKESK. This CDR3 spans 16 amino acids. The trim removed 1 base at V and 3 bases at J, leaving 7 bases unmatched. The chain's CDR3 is CASSQGRGGTKETQYF. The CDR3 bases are TGTGCCAGCAGCCAAGGGCGCGGGGGGACCAAAGAGACCCAGTACTTC.

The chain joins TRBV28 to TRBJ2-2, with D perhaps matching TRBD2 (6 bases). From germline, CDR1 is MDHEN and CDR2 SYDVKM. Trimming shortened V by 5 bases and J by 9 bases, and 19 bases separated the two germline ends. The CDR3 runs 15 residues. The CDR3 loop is CASSRGGDGARELFF. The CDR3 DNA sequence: TGTGCCAGCAGTCGTGGCGGGGACGGGGCCCGGGAGCTGTTTTTT. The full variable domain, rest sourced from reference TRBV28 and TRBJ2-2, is DVKVTQSSRYLVKRTGEKVFLECVQDMDHENMFWYRQDPGLGLRLIYFSYDVKMKEKGDIPEGYSVSREKKERFSLILESASTNQTSMYLCASSRGGDGARELFFGEGSRLTVL.

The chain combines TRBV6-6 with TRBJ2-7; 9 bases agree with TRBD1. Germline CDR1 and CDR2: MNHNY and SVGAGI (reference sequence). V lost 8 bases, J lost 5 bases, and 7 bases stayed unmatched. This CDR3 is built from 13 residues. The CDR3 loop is CASQLDRGHEQYF. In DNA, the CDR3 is TGTGCCAGCCAATTGGACAGGGGTCACGAGCAGTACTTC.

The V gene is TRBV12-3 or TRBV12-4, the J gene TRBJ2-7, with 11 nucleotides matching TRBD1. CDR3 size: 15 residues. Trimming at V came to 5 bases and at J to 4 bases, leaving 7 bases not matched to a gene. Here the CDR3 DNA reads TGTGCCAGCAGTCCCCCGGACAGGGGGCATTACGAGCAGTACTTC. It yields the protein CASSPPDRGHYEQYF.

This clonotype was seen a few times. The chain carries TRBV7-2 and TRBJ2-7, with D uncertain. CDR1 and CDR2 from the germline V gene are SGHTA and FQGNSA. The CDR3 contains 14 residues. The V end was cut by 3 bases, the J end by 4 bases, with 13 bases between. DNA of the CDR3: TGTGCCAGCAGCTTTGACCTAGGAACTTACGAGCAGTACTTC. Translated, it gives CASSFDLGTYEQYF.

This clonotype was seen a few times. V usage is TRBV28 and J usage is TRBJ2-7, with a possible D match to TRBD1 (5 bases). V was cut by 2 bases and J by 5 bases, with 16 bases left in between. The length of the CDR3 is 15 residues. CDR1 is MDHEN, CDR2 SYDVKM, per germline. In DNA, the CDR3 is TGTGCCAGCAGTTTAGAGTCCCACCTAGGGGACGAGCAGTACTTC. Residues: CASSLESHLGDEQYF.

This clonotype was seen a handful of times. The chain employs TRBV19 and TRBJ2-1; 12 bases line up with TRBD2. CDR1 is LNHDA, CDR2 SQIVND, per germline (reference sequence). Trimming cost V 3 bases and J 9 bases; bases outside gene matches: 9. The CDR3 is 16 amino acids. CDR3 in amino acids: CASSIYLAGGQGEQFF. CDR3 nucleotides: TGTGCCAGTAGTATTTACCTAGCGGGGGGGCAGGGTGAGCAGTTCTTC.

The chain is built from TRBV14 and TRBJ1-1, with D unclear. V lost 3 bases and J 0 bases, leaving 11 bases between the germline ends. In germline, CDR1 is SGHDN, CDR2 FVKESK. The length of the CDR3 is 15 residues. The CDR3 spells CASSQLAGLNTEAFF. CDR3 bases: TGTGCCAGCAGCCAGTTGGCAGGCTTGAACACTGAAGCTTTCTTT.

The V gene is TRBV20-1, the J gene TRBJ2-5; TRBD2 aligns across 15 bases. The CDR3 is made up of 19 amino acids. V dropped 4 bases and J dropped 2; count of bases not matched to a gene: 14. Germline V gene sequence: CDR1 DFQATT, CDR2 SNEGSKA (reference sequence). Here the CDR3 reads CSATRFPGTSGRLQETQYF. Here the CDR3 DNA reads TGCAGTGCTACCCGATTTCCCGGGACTAGCGGGAGGTTACAAGAGACCCAGTACTTC.

CDR3 protein: CASSLSGGRAGNIQYF. As DNA, the CDR3 is TGTGCCAGCAGTTTATCCGGCGGGAGGGCCGGTAACATTCAGTACTTC. The rearrangement links TRBV27 to TRBJ2-4; TRBD2 aligns across 9 bases. Germline trimming cut 0 bases from V and 7 bases from J; bases unmatched to any gene: 7. The CDR3 is 16 amino acids. CDR1 and CDR2 (germline): MNHEY, SMNVEV (reference sequence).

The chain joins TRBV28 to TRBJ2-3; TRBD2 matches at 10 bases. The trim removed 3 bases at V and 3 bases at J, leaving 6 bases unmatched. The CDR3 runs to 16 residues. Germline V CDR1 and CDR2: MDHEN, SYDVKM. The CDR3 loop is CASSFLSSGGTDTQYF. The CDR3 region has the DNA TGTGCCAGCAGTTTTTTGTCTAGCGGGGGTACAGATACGCAGTATTTT.

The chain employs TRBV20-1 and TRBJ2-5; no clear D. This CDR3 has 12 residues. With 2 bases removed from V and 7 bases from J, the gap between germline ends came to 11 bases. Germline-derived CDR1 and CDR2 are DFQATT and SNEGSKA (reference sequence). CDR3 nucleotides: TGCAGTGCTAGACCCAGCCCAGGGACCCAGTACTTC. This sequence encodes CSARPSPGTQYF.